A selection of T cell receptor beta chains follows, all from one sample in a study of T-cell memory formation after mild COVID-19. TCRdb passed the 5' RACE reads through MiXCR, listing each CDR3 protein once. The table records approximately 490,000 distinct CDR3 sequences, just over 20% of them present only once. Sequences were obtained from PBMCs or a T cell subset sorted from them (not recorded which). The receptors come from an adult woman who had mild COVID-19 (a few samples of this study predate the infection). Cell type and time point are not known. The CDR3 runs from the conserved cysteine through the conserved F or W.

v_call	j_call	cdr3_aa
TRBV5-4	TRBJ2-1	CASSLGIAGGLYNEQFF
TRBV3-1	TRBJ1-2	CASSQDLVEGRGYTF
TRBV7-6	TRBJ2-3	CASSYSAGDTQYF
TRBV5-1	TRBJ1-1	CASSQQGSTEAFF
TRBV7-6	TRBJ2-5	CASSRSGGPQETQYF
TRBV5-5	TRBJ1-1	CASSLVRYTEAFF
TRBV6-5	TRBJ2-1	CASSPQFGGAPSDEQFF
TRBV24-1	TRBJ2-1	CATSDFGAGGRNEQFF
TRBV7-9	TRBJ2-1	CASESSDGYISYNEQFF
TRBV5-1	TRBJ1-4	CASSPGGLGEKLFF
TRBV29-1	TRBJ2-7	CSVEDQGQGYEQYF
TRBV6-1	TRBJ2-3	CASSERGGASRGDTQYF
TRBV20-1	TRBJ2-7	CSARDPTSGGPSYEQYF
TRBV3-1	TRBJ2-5	CASSPFGGGKETQYF
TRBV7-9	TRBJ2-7	CASSPRQGGYYEQYF
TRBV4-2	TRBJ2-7	CASSQSPGTSGASGYEQYF
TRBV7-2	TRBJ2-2	CASSQSTGLVAGELFF
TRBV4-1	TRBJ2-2	CASMARNTGELFF
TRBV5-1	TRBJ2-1	CASSSGTGANEQFF
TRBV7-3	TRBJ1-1	CASSLTGTVRTEAFF
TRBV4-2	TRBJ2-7	CASSPEVAGGIYEQYF
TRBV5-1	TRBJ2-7	CASKGDGEQYF
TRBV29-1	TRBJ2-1	CSAGGTSGVSYNEQFF
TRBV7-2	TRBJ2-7	CASSLGGQATYEQYF
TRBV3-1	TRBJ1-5	CASSLEGDQPQHF
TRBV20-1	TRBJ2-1	CSARDFRESSYNEQFF